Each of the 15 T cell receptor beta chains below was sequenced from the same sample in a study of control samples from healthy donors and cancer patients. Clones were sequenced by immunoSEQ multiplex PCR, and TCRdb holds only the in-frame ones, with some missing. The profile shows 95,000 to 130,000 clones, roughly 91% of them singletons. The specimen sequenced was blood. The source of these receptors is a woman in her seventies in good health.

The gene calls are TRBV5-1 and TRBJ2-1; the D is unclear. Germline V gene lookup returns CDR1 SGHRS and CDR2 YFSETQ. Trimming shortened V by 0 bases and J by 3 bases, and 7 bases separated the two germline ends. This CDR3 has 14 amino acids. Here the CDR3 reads CASSLATLYNEQFF. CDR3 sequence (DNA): TGCGCCAGCAGCTTGGCAACCCTCTACAATGAGCAGTTCTTC.

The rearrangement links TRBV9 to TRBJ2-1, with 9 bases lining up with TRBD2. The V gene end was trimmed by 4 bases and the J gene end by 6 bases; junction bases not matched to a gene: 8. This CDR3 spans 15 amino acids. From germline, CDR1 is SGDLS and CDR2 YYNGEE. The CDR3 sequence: CASSLHSGGPNEQFF. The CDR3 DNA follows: TGTGCCAGCAGCTTACACAGCGGGGGGCCCAATGAGCAGTTCTTC.

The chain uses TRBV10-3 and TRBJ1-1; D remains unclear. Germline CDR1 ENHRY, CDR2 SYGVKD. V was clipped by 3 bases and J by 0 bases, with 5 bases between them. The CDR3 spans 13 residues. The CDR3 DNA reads TGTGCCATCAGTGATACAGTGAACACTGAAGCTTTCTTT. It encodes CAISDTVNTEAFF.

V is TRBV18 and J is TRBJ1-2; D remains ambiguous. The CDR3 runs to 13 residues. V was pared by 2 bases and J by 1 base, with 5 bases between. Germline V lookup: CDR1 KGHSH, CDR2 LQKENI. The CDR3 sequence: CASSPDSNYGYTF. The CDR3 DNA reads TGTGCCAGCTCACCAGATAGTAACTATGGCTACACCTTC.

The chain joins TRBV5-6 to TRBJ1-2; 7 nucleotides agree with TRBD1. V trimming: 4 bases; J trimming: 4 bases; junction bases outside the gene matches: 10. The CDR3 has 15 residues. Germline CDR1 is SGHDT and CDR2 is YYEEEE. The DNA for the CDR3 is TGTGCCAGCAGCCCACAGGGGACCGCAGGCTATGGCTACACCTTC. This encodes CASSPQGTAGYGYTF. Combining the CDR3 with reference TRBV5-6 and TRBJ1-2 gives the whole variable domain DAGVTQSPTHLIKTRGQQVTLRCSPKSGHDTVSWYQQALGQGPQFIFQYYEEEERQRGNFPDRFSGHQFPNYSSELNVNALLLGDSALYLCASSPQGTAGYGYTFGSGTRLTVV.

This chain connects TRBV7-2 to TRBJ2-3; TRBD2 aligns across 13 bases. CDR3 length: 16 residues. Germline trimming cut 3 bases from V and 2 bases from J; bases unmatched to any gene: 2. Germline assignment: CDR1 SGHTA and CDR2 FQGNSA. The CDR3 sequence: CASSLGLAGITDTQYF. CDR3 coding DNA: TGTGCCAGCAGCTTGGGACTAGCGGGGATCACAGATACGCAGTATTTT. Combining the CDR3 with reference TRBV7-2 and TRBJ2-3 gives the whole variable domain GAGVSQSPSNKVTEKGKDVELRCDPISGHTALYWYRQSLGQGLEFLIYFQGNSAPDKSGLPSDRFSAERTGGSVSTLTIQRTQQEDSAVYLCASSLGLAGITDTQYFGPGTRLTVL.

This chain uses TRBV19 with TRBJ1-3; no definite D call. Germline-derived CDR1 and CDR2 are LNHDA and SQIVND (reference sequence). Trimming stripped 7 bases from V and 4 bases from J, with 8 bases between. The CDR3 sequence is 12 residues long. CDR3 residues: CASISGGNTIYF. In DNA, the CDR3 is TGTGCCAGTATTTCGGGAGGAAACACCATATATTTT. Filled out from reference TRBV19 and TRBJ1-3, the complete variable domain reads DGGITQSPKYLFRKEGQNVTLSCEQNLNHDAMYWYRQDPGQGLRLIYYSQIVNDFQKGDIAEGYSVSREKKESFPLTVTSAQKNPTAFYLCASISGGNTIYFGEGSWLTVV.

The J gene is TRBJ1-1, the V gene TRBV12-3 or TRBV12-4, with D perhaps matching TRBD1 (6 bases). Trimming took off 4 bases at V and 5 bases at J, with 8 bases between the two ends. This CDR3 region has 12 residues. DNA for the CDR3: TGTGCCAGCAGTTCACAGGGTACTGAAGCTTTCTTT. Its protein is CASSSQGTEAFF.

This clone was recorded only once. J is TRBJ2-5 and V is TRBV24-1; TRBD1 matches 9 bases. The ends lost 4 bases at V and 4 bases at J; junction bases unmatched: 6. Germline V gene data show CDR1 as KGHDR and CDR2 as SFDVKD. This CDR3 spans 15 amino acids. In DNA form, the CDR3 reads TGTGCCACCAGTGACGCACAGGGGGCGGGAGAGACCCAGTACTTC. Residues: CATSDAQGAGETQYF.

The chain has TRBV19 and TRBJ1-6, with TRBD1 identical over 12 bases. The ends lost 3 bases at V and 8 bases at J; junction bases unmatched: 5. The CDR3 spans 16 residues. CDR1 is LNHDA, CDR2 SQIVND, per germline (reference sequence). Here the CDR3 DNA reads TGTGCCAGTAGTATCGGGACAGGGGGCGGTGATTCACCCCTCCACTTT. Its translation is CASSIGTGGGDSPLHF. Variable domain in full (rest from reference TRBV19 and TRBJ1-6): DGGITQSPKYLFRKEGQNVTLSCEQNLNHDAMYWYRQDPGQGLRLIYYSQIVNDFQKGDIAEGYSVSREKKESFPLTVTSAQKNPTAFYLCASSIGTGGGDSPLHFGNGTRLTVT.

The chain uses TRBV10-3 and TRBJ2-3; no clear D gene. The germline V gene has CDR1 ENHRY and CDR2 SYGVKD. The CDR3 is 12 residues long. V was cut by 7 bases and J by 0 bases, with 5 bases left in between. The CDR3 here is CAITSSTDTQYF. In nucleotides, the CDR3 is TGTGCCATCACCTCTAGCACAGATACGCAGTATTTT.

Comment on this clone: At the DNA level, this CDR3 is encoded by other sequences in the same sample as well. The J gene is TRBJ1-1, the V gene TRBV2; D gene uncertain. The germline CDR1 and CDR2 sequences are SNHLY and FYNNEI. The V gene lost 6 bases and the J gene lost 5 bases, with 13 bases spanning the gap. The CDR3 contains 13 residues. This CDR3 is CASSLEGRTEAFF. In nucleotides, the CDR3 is TGTGCCAGCAGCCTGGAGGGTAGGACTGAAGCTTTCTTT.

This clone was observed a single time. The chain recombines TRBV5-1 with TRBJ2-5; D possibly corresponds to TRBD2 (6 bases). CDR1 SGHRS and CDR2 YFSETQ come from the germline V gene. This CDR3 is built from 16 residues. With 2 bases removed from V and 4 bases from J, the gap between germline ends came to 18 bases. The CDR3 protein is CASSLTGTPKGETQYF. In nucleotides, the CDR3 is TGCGCCAGCAGCTTAACCGGGACTCCCAAGGGAGAGACCCAGTACTTC.

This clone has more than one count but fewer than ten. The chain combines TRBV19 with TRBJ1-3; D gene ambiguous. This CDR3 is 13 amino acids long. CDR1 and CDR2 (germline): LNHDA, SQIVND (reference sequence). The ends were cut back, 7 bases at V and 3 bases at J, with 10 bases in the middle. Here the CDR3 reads CASIESNGNTIYF. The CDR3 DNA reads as TGTGCCAGTATTGAGAGCAATGGAAACACCATATATTTT.

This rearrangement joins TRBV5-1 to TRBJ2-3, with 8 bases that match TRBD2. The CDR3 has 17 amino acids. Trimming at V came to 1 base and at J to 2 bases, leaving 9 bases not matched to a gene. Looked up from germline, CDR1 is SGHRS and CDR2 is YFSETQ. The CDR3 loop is CASSLTLAGSATDTQYF. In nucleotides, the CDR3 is TGCGCCAGCAGCTTGACCTTAGCGGGGTCCGCCACAGATACGCAGTATTTT.